This T cell receptor (beta chain) was recorded in a study of blood T cells in healthy people across ages. The CDR3 runs 14 residues. Deletions cut 4 bases from V and 7 bases from J, with 15 bases between. CDR1 is SGHKS and CDR2 is YYEKEE in the germline V gene (reference sequence). The authors ran a second PCR of about 6 to 12 cycles using a sample-barcoded 5' primer and a J-beta primer mix. TCRdb fed the 5' RACE reads into MiXCR, producing one record per CDR3 protein. This table has 800,000 to 950,000 distinct CDR3 sequences, about 27% appearing once. Separately, the same data were catalogued under a study of T cells of mothers and their children.

This receptor was obtained from a woman between 40 and 50 years old in good health. Sequenced sample: blood. The chain has TRBV5-5 and TRBJ1-5; D might be TRBD1 (5 bases). CDR3 residues: CASSHGGSSQPQHF. CDR3 in DNA: TGTGCCAGCAGCCACGGGGGGTCATCCCAGCCCCAGCATTTT. Variable domain in full (rest from reference TRBV5-5 and TRBJ1-5): DAGVTQSPTHLIKTRGQQVTLRCSPISGHKSVSWYQQVLGQGPQFIFQYYEKEERGRGNFPDRFSARQFPNYSSELNVNALLLGDSALYLCASSHGGSSQPQHFGDGTRLSIL.